A single sample gave rise to the 15 T cell receptor beta chains below, sequenced in a study of tumor-infiltrating lymphocytes in localized non-small cell lung cancer. Sequencing was performed with immunoSEQ multiplex PCR; in TCRdb, only in-frame clones are kept and a portion is missing. The repertoire holds 5,000 to 6,000 clones, with approximately 72% as singletons. Sequencing was performed on uninvolved lung tissue not adjacent to the tumor. Receptor source: a human donor with non-small cell lung cancer.

The chain recombines TRBV19 with TRBJ1-1; 7 nucleotides line up with TRBD1. Losses at the gene ends were 5 bases for V and 11 bases for J; bases not matched to a gene: 11. This CDR3 has 13 residues. CDR1 LNHDA and CDR2 SQIVND come from the germline V gene (reference sequence). CDR3 in DNA: TGTGCCAGTAGTGTACGATCGACAGGGAATGCTTTCTTT. Its protein product is CASSVRSTGNAFF. The full variable domain, rest sourced from reference TRBV19 and TRBJ1-1, is DGGITQSPKYLFRKEGQNVTLSCEQNLNHDAMYWYRQDPGQGLRLIYYSQIVNDFQKGDIAEGYSVSREKKESFPLTVTSAQKNPTAFYLCASSVRSTGNAFFGQGTRLTVV.

This sequence joins TRBV4-3 and TRBJ2-5, with 13 bases lining up with TRBD2. The CDR3 sequence is 18 residues long. V lost 2 bases to trimming and J lost 4 bases; unmatched junction nucleotides: 10. Germline CDR1 LGHNA, CDR2 YSLEER. The CDR3 DNA reads TGCGCCAGCAGCCAAATTACGGGGACTAGCGGGATCCCAGAGACCCAGTACTTC. Translation gives CASSQITGTSGIPETQYF.

The chain joins TRBV19 to TRBJ1-1; a weak D match, TRBD1 (6 bases). Germline CDR1 LNHDA, CDR2 SQIVND (reference sequence). The CDR3 is 13 residues long. Trimming removed 5 bases from V and 5 bases from J, with 12 bases in between. CDR3 loop: CASSGTLGTEAFF. DNA of the CDR3: TGTGCCAGTAGTGGGACACTGGGGACTGAAGCTTTCTTT.

The chain links TRBV19 to TRBJ2-4; possibly TRBD1 or TRBD2 for D (5 bases each). CDR1 is LNHDA, CDR2 SQIVND, per germline (reference sequence). CDR3 length: 18 residues. V dropped 3 bases and J dropped 0 bases, with 18 bases sitting between them. CDR3 in amino acids: CASSIKSRDRLAKNIQYF. Written as DNA, the CDR3 is TGTGCCAGTAGTATTAAAAGCCGGGACCGTCTAGCCAAAAACATTCAGTACTTC.

In regard to this clone: The same CDR3 also results from other DNA sequences found in this sample. V gene TRBV7-2 combines with J gene TRBJ2-7; TRBD1 agrees at 8 bases. Germline CDR1 reads SGHTA; CDR2 reads FQGNSA. The CDR3 is made up of 14 amino acids. Trimming at V came to 5 bases and at J to 2 bases, leaving 5 bases not matched to a gene. For the CDR3, the DNA is TGTGCCAGCAGCGTAGGACAGGGTACCTACGAGCAGTACTTC. It is translated as CASSVGQGTYEQYF.

This sequence joins TRBV14 and TRBJ2-7; TRBD1 agrees at 8 bases. Germline lookup yields CDR1 SGHDN and CDR2 FVKESK. The CDR3 totals 13 residues. The trim removed 2 bases at V and 7 bases at J, leaving 4 bases unmatched. DNA of the CDR3: TGTGCCAGCAGCCAACGCCGGGACAGGGAGCAGTACTTC. It encodes CASSQRRDREQYF.

Note on this clone: One end of the junction does not line up with germline, which may come from a read error. The CDR3, as DNA: TGTGCCAGCAGTGAAGGCGCTTATCGATTC. This codes for CASSEGAYRF. V gene TRBV2 combines with J gene TRBJ2-7; unclear D gene. Germline V gene sequence: CDR1 SNHLY, CDR2 FYNNEI. This CDR3 region has 10 residues.

V gene TRBV25-1 combines with J gene TRBJ1-1; TRBD1 matches at 9 bases. This CDR3 is 13 amino acids long. V trimming: 5 bases; J trimming: 8 bases; junction bases outside the gene matches: 6. Germline CDR1 MGHDK, CDR2 SYGVNS. The DNA of the CDR3 is TGTGCCAGCAGTAACCGGGACAGGGCCGAAGCTTTCTTT. Protein: CASSNRDRAEAFF.

The V gene is TRBV10-3, the J gene TRBJ2-6, with 7 positions matching TRBD1. Germline V lookup: CDR1 ENHRY, CDR2 SYGVKD. This CDR3 contains 16 residues. The V segment lost 6 bases and the J segment 2 bases; nucleotides outside the gene matches: 7. This chain's CDR3 is CAISLSGTAGANVLTF. CDR3 DNA sequence: TGTGCCATCAGCCTTTCCGGGACAGCTGGGGCCAACGTCCTGACTTTC.

The chain is built from TRBV7-9 and TRBJ1-1; 7 bases line up with TRBD1. The CDR3 extends over 15 amino acids. J was trimmed by 2 bases and V by 5 bases; bases with no gene match: 8. Germline V gives CDR1 SEHNR, CDR2 FQNEAQ (reference sequence). The CDR3 spells CASSRKGQINTEAFF. The CDR3 DNA reads as TGTGCCAGCAGCCGAAAGGGACAGATAAACACTGAAGCTTTCTTT.

The V gene is TRBV30, the J gene TRBJ2-7; 7 bases line up with TRBD2. The CDR3 covers 14 residues. Losses at the gene ends were 2 bases for V and 4 bases for J; bases not matched to a gene: 8. In germline, CDR1 is GTSNPN, CDR2 SVGIG (reference sequence). CDR3 region: CAWSPGLGAYEQYF. Written as DNA, the CDR3 is TGTGCCTGGAGTCCCGGACTAGGGGCTTACGAGCAGTACTTC.

This clone was detected only a few times. The J gene is TRBJ2-3, the V gene TRBV9; 7 nucleotides line up with TRBD2. The CDR3 runs 15 residues. After removal of 0 bases from V and 6 bases from J, the junction contained 7 bases not matched to a gene. Germline V gives CDR1 SGDLS, CDR2 YYNGEE. CDR3 DNA: TGTGCCAGCAGCGTAGGGGAGGGAGGCCTCGATACGCAGTATTTT. As protein: CASSVGEGGLDTQYF.

The rearrangement uses TRBV7-2 and TRBJ2-1; D is possibly TRBD1 (5 bases). The V end was cut by 1 base, the J end by 3 bases, with 7 bases between. Germline V gene lookup returns CDR1 SGHTA and CDR2 FQGNSA. The CDR3 runs to 14 residues. CDR3 bases: TGTGCCAGCAGCTTAGAGGGGTACTACAATGAGCAGTTCTTC. Residues: CASSLEGYYNEQFF.

The chain joins TRBV7-9 to TRBJ1-1, with D possibly being TRBD1 (5 bases). The V and J ends lost 5 bases and 1 base respectively, with 8 bases between them. CDR1 and CDR2 from the germline V gene are SEHNR and FQNEAQ (reference sequence). The CDR3 is 13 residues long. The CDR3 DNA follows: TGTGCCAGCAGCCCCACAGGGAACACTGAAGCTTTCTTT. It specifies CASSPTGNTEAFF. Combining the CDR3 with reference TRBV7-9 and TRBJ1-1 gives the whole variable domain DTGVSQNPRHKITKRGQNVTFRCDPISEHNRLYWYRQTLGQGPEFLTYFQNEAQLEKSRLLSDRFSAERPKGSFSTLEIQRTEQGDSAMYLCASSPTGNTEAFFGQGTRLTVV.

The gene calls are TRBV6-4 and TRBJ2-3, with 9 bases lining up with TRBD2. Trimming removed 0 bases from V and 3 bases from J; junction bases left unmatched: 4. Per germline, CDR1 MRHNA and CDR2 SNTAGT. This CDR3 region has 16 residues. The CDR3 spells CASSDSAGGPTDTQYF. The DNA for the CDR3 is TGTGCCAGCAGTGACTCCGCGGGAGGGCCGACAGATACGCAGTATTTT.